This T cell receptor beta chain was sequenced for a study of graft-versus-host responses after intestinal transplantation. Remarks on this clone: The antigen is undetermined.

V shed 4 bases and J 6 bases; nucleotides not matched to a gene: 2. The CDR3 contains 15 residues. Germline-derived CDR1 and CDR2 are SGHRS and YFSETQ. TCRdb's copy holds only in-frame clones and misses some; the assay was immunoSEQ multiplex PCR. The repertoire holds more than 70,000 clones, with approximately 87% as singletons. The sequence was collected from a human donor who received an intestinal transplant. V usage is TRBV5-1 and J usage is TRBJ2-2; 14 bases map to TRBD2. The source was unstimulated CD4+ T cells sorted from spleen or lymph node cells, collected before intestinal transplant. CDR3 coding DNA: TGCGCCAGCAGCCCGGGACTAGCGGGAGCCGGGGAGCTGTTTTTT. This codes for CASSPGLAGAGELFF.